These 28 T cell receptor beta chains originate from one sample sequenced in a study of T cell clonality in common variable immunodeficiency. Produced via immunoSEQ multiplex PCR; TCRdb's table is partial and in-frame only. Listed here are 40,000 or so clones without any singletons, the top ten holding more than 2.5%. The sequenced sample was peripheral blood mononuclear cells. These receptor sequences come from a person aged 18 to 75 in good health.

This clone was recorded many times. The read terminates 3 residues ahead of where the CDR3 ends, so the germline J gene completes it. The chain has TRBV5-1 and TRBJ1-2; TRBD1 might be the D (6 bases). The germline V gene has CDR1 SGHRS and CDR2 YFSETQ. Trimming removed 4 bases from V and 7 bases from J, with 20 bases in between. The CDR3 covers 15 residues. The CDR3: CASSPARAGEGGYTF. CDR3 bases read: TGCGCCAGCAGCCCCGCACGGGCAGGGGAGGGTGGC.

This clone was observed at least ten times. From the germline J gene comes the end of the CDR3, since the read stops 3 residues before it. The chain has TRBV29-1 and TRBJ2-5; perhaps TRBD1 as D (5 bases). Trimming took off 4 bases at V and 3 bases at J, with 9 bases between the two ends. Germline V gene data show CDR1 as SQVTM and CDR2 as ANQGSEA. The CDR3 has 12 residues. The part of the CDR3 DNA that was read is TGCAGCGTTGCCCCAGGGAAAGAGACC. It yields the protein CSVAPGKET. The complete CDR3 protein is CSVAPGKETQYF.

At least ten counts were recorded for this clone. The CDR3 spells CASSYWQVANYGYTF. The DNA read from the CDR3 is TGTGCCAGCAGTTACTGGCAGGTAGCTAACTATGGC. The chain links TRBV6-7 to TRBJ1-2; no firm D call. The read falls 3 residues short of the CDR3 end, and the missing part is taken from the germline J gene. TRBV6-7 is placed among ORFs of uncertain function. The length of the CDR3 is 15 residues. V was shortened by 1 base and J by 0 bases, with 9 bases between the two germline ends.

This clone was detected ten times or more. The read ends 3 residues before the CDR3 terminus; that terminus is restored from the germline J gene. The chain uses TRBV19 and TRBJ2-1; 8 bases align to TRBD2. V lost 2 bases and J lost 8; bases outside the gene matches: 5. Per the germline V gene, CDR1 is LNHDA and CDR2 is SQIVND (reference sequence). This CDR3 has 14 residues. The sequenced part of the CDR3 DNA is TGTGCCAGTAGTATAAGCGGGGGTGGGGATGAG. Amino acid sequence: CASSISGGGDE. The CDR3 reads in full as CASSISGGGDEQFF.

This clone was observed a few times. The CDR3 extends 3 residues past the end of the read, so its final part is completed from the germline J gene. The V and J genes are TRBV19 and TRBJ1-1; 8 bases line up with TRBD1. CDR1 and CDR2 from the germline V gene are LNHDA and SQIVND (reference sequence). CDR3 length equals 14 residues. The junction had 7 bases not matched to a gene; V was cut back by 5 bases and J by 5 bases. CDR3 sequence: CASSSPTGVTEAFF. Incomplete CDR3 DNA: TGTGCCAGTAGTTCCCCGACAGGGGTTACTGAA. The complete variable domain, with remaining parts taken from reference TRBV19 and TRBJ1-1, reads DGGITQSPKYLFRKEGQNVTLSCEQNLNHDAMYWYRQDPGQGLRLIYYSQIVNDFQKGDIAEGYSVSREKKESFPLTVTSAQKNPTAFYLCASSSPTGVTEAFFGQGTRLTVV.

This clone came up many times. The read ends 3 residues shy of where the CDR3 ends; the end is completed using the germline J gene. The gene calls are TRBV19 and TRBJ2-5; D gene unclear. Germline V gene data show CDR1 as LNHDA and CDR2 as SQIVND (reference sequence). This CDR3 has 12 residues. Trimming cost V 1 base and J 4 bases, with 4 bases left between them. CDR3: CASSIGGETQYF. The part of the CDR3 DNA that was read is TGTGCCAGTAGTATAGGAGGAGAGACC.

As for this clone: The read falls 3 residues short of the CDR3 end, and the missing part is taken from the germline J gene. The rearrangement joins TRBV30 to TRBJ1-2, with D tentatively TRBD1 (5 bases). CDR3 length: 12 amino acids. CDR1 GTSNPN and CDR2 SVGIG come from the germline V gene (reference sequence). The CDR3 is CAWSRQGNDYTF. The sequenced part of the CDR3 DNA is TGTGCCTGGAGTAGGCAGGGCAATGAC.

This clone showed up many times. Sequencing ends 3 residues short of the CDR3 end; the germline J gene provides the rest. The chain combines TRBV20-1 with TRBJ2-2; 10 bases map to TRBD1. The CDR3 spans 17 residues. From germline, CDR1 is DFQATT and CDR2 SNEGSKA (reference sequence). The sequenced CDR3 bases are TGCAGTGCCAGCCCTTGGACAGGGGGACTATTTAAAGAAAAG. This encodes CSASPWTGGLFKEK. The whole CDR3 protein reads CSASPWTGGLFKEKLFF.

This clone has ten or more counts. The read comes to an end 3 residues before the CDR3 does, leaving the germline J gene to fill in the end. This chain uses TRBV11-2 with TRBJ1-1; TRBD1 aligns across 9 bases. Germline V gives CDR1 SGHAT, CDR2 FQNNGV. The junction had 8 bases not matched to a gene; V was cut back by 5 bases and J by 4 bases. The CDR3 is 15 amino acids. The sequenced part of the CDR3 DNA is TGTGCCAGCAGCACCGACAGGGGGGGGATCACTGAA. Encoded protein: CASSTDRGGITE. The whole CDR3 protein reads CASSTDRGGITEAFF.

This clone has just a few counts. This likely reflects a read error, since a far larger clone is one base away. Other DNA sequences from this sample encode an identical CDR3 as well. This CDR3 is CASRGMIEAFF. Partial CDR3 DNA: TGTGCCAGCCGGGGGATGATCGAA. The chain joins TRBV6-4 to TRBJ1-1, with D possibly being TRBD1 (5 bases). Read coverage stops 3 residues before the CDR3 terminus; the germline J gene supplies the remainder. Germline V CDR1 and CDR2: MRHNA, SNTAGT. CDR3 size: 11 residues.

Many counts were recorded for this clone. Read sequence stops 3 residues before the CDR3 end, and the germline J gene provides the missing end. The rearrangement joins TRBV6-4 to TRBJ2-5; TRBD1 might be the D (5 bases). Germline V CDR1 and CDR2: MRHNA, SNTAGT. The CDR3 totals 13 residues. V lost 6 bases and J lost 5, with 13 bases in between. CDR3 loop: CASSQWGGETQYF. Incomplete CDR3 DNA: TGTGCCAGCAGCCAGTGGGGCGGTGAGACC.

This clone was seen repeatedly, ten times or more. The observed sequence ends 3 residues before the CDR3 terminus, with the missing tail filled in from the germline J gene. The chain couples TRBV19 to TRBJ1-2, with a possible D match to TRBD1 (5 bases). The V end lost 5 bases, the J end lost 1 base, and 23 bases lay between the germline ends. The CDR3 runs 18 residues. Germline CDR1 and CDR2: LNHDA and SQIVND (reference sequence). CDR3: CASSSQGGLYPHNYGYTF. CDR3 bases read: TGTGCCAGTAGTTCGCAGGGAGGGCTTTATCCTCATAACTATGGC.

For this clone: The read terminates 3 residues before the CDR3 end, so the remaining end is supplied by the germline J gene. The rearrangement links TRBV7-2 to TRBJ1-4; D unresolved. The CDR3 sequence is 13 residues long. CDR1 is SGHTA and CDR2 is FQGNSA in the germline V gene. The DNA read from the CDR3 is TGTGCCAGCAGCCCGAGAGGTTGGTCACCA. Translation: CASSPRGWSP. The CDR3, in full, reads CASSPRGWSPLFF.

This clone was seen a few times. Read sequence stops 3 residues before the CDR3 end, and the germline J gene provides the missing end. This sequence joins TRBV2 and TRBJ1-1, with D unresolved. The germline CDR1 and CDR2 sequences are SNHLY and FYNNEI. The CDR3 consists of 14 residues. V was cut by 1 base and J by 4 bases, with 10 bases left in between. The CDR3 loop is CASSEVGFGTEAFF. The CDR3 DNA, read in part, is TGTGCCAGCAGTGAAGTAGGGTTCGGCACTGAA. The complete variable domain, with remaining parts taken from reference TRBV2 and TRBJ1-1, reads EPEVTQTPSHQVTQMGQEVILRCVPISNHLYFYWYRQILGQKVEFLVSFYNNEISEKSEIFDDQFSVERPDGSNFTLKIRSTKLEDSAMYFCASSEVGFGTEAFFGQGTRLTVV.

Turning to this clone: From the germline J gene comes the end of the CDR3, since the read stops 3 residues before it. The chain is built from TRBV19 and TRBJ2-1; unclear D gene. The CDR3 length is 15 residues. Trimming stripped 2 bases from V and 3 bases from J, with 11 bases between. Germline values: CDR1 LNHDA, CDR2 SQIVND (reference sequence). Incomplete CDR3 DNA: TGTGCCAGTAGTATAAAACGAACGCGCTACAATGAG. As protein: CASSIKRTRYNE. The entire CDR3 protein is CASSIKRTRYNEQFF.

This clone was seen more than once but under ten times. The chain's CDR3 is CASSRNADSYDYTF. The DNA read from the CDR3 is TGTGCCAGCTCACGGAACGCGGATTCCTACGAC. V gene TRBV18 combines with J gene TRBJ1-2; D is uncertain. The read finishes 3 residues shy of the CDR3 end, and the germline J gene is used to complete it. This CDR3 is 14 amino acids long. CDR1 and CDR2 from the germline V gene are KGHSH and LQKENI. Full variable domain (missing parts from reference TRBV18 and TRBJ1-2): NAGVMQNPRHLVRRRGQEARLRCSPMKGHSHVYWYRQLPEEGLKFMVYLQKENIIDESGMPKERFSAEFPKEGPSILRIQQVVRGDSAAYFCASSRNADSYDYTFGSGTRLTVV.

This clone has ten or more counts. The read terminates 3 residues ahead of where the CDR3 ends, so the germline J gene completes it. V and J are TRBV6-1 and TRBJ1-1, with 10 bases matching TRBD1. Germline V gene data show CDR1 as MNHNS and CDR2 as SASEGT. V was pared by 4 bases and J by 5 bases, with 4 bases of the junction left unmatched. The length of the CDR3 is 14 residues. CDR3 sequence reads: CASSVRDRGTEAFF. Incomplete CDR3 DNA: TGTGCCAGCAGTGTCCGGGACAGGGGAACTGAA.

In its sample, this clone was seen many times. Since a much larger clone is just one base distant, this may be a read error. The CDR3 end falls 3 residues outside the read, so it is completed with the germline J gene. The chain joins TRBV5-1 to TRBJ1-4; tentative D call: TRBD1 (5 bases). The V gene's germline CDR1 is SGHRS and CDR2 YFSETQ. The CDR3 extends over 16 amino acids. CDR3 DNA, as far as it was read: TGCGCCAGCAGCCTAGGATCCGTCTCTGGGGCCAACGTA. Its protein is CASSLGSVSGANV. The whole CDR3 protein is CASSLGSVSGANVLFF.

This clone was seen at least ten times. The CDR3 end is not reached by the read, which stops 3 residues before it; the germline J gene fills it in. V is TRBV5-1 and J is TRBJ2-1; 9 bases fit TRBD1. Germline trimming cut 0 bases from V and 4 bases from J; bases unmatched to any gene: 8. The germline V gene encodes CDR1 SGHRS and CDR2 YFSETQ. This CDR3 spans 17 amino acids. Here the CDR3 reads CASSLDFRDREYNEQFF. The sequenced part of the CDR3 DNA is TGCGCCAGCAGCTTGGATTTTCGGGACAGGGAATACAATGAG. Supplemented by reference TRBV5-1 and TRBJ2-1, the full variable domain reads KAGVTQTPRYLIKTRGQQVTLSCSPISGHRSVSWYQQTPGQGLQFLFEYFSETQRNKGNFPGRFSGRQFSNSRSEMNVSTLELGDSALYLCASSLDFRDREYNEQFFGPGTRLTVL.

Concerning this clone: Sequencing ends 3 residues short of the CDR3 end; the germline J gene provides the rest. The rearrangement uses TRBV7-2 and TRBJ1-1, with unresolved D. Trimming removed 3 bases from V and 1 base from J, with 3 bases in between. The CDR3 runs 12 residues. CDR1 SGHTA and CDR2 FQGNSA come from the germline V gene. Here the CDR3 reads CASSFGNTEAFF. The CDR3 DNA, read in part, is TGTGCCAGCAGCTTCGGGAACACTGAA.

This clone was recorded at least ten times. The DNA read from the CDR3 is TGTGCCTGGAGTCCTTACCCACAGGGGACTTTGAGTGAG. It yields the protein CAWSPYPQGTLSE. The complete CDR3 protein is CAWSPYPQGTLSEQFF. This chain joins TRBV30 and TRBJ2-1, with D possibly matching TRBD1 (7 bases). The DNA ends 3 residues before the CDR3 does, and the rest of the CDR3 is filled in from the germline J gene. Germline CDR1 is GTSNPN and CDR2 is SVGIG (reference sequence). The CDR3 runs to 16 residues. The V end lost 2 bases, the J end lost 9 bases, and 23 bases lay between the germline ends.

Ten or more counts support this clone. The read falls 3 residues short of the CDR3 end, and the missing part is taken from the germline J gene. The V gene is TRBV6-4, the J gene TRBJ2-3; 7 bases match TRBD1. The CDR3 is 14 residues long. Germline loops: CDR1 MRHNA, CDR2 SNTAGT. Trimming cost V 6 bases and J 2 bases; bases outside gene matches: 5. CDR3 amino acids: CASSPTGDTDTQYF. CDR3 DNA (partial): TGTGCCAGCAGCCCCACAGGGGACACAGATACG.

This clone was seen at least ten times. The read terminates 3 residues before the CDR3 end, so the remaining end is supplied by the germline J gene. The chain joins TRBV19 to TRBJ2-7, with 11 bases fitting TRBD2. The CDR3 sequence is 14 residues long. CDR1 is LNHDA, CDR2 SQIVND, per germline (reference sequence). With V trimmed by 4 bases and J by 3 bases, 2 bases remained unmatched. CDR3 bases read: TGTGCCAGTAGTACCGGGACTAGCGGCTACGAG. It encodes CASSTGTSGYE. The whole CDR3 sequence is CASSTGTSGYEQYF.

This clone was seen a handful of times. The covered CDR3 bases are TGTGCCTGGAATGAGGGCGGGAGTCGCTACAATGAC. The encoded protein is CAWNEGGSRYND. The CDR3 in its entirety is CAWNEGGSRYNDYTF. The chain uses TRBV30 and TRBJ1-2; D unclear. The observed sequence ends 3 residues before the CDR3 terminus, with the missing tail filled in from the germline J gene. The CDR3 contains 15 residues. CDR1 is GTSNPN and CDR2 is SVGIG in the germline V gene (reference sequence).

This clone was recorded at least ten times. The missing CDR3 end, 3 residues past where the read stops, is filled in from the germline J gene. The chain couples TRBV20-1 to TRBJ2-2, with 7 bases identical to TRBD1. The CDR3 is 15 residues long. CDR1 DFQATT and CDR2 SNEGSKA come from the germline V gene (reference sequence). V shed 5 bases, J shed 0 bases, and the junction held 6 bases outside the gene matches. The CDR3 protein is CSARSGTANTGELFF. The sequenced part of the CDR3 DNA is TGCAGTGCTCGTTCCGGGACAGCGAACACCGGGGAG.

In this sample, this clone turned up many times. The sequenced fragment ends 3 residues before the CDR3 boundary, so the rest is inferred from the germline J gene. The chain links TRBV5-1 to TRBJ2-6; no clear D. Between the trimmed V and J ends, which lost 9 bases and 0 bases, there was a span of 10 bases. Germline CDR1 reads SGHRS; CDR2 reads YFSETQ. CDR3 length: 14 residues. CDR3 sequence: CATHLGSGANVLTF. CDR3 bases read: TGCGCCACCCATCTCGGCTCTGGGGCCAACGTC.

Many counts were recorded for this clone. Sequencing ends 3 residues short of the CDR3 end; the germline J gene provides the rest. The rearrangement links TRBV20-1 to TRBJ1-1; D is unresolved. This CDR3 is 13 amino acids long. The germline gives CDR1 DFQATT, CDR2 SNEGSKA (reference sequence). With 3 bases removed from V and 4 bases from J, the gap between germline ends came to 12 bases. The sequenced part of the CDR3 DNA is TGCAGTGCTAGCCGGCCGGCGGGCACTGAA. Protein: CSASRPAGTE. The complete CDR3 reads CSASRPAGTEAFF.

Turning to this clone: The read stops 3 residues short of the end of the CDR3; the missing end is completed from the germline J gene. V usage is TRBV19 and J usage is TRBJ1-2; 10 nucleotides line up with TRBD1. There are 13 residues in the CDR3. Germline V lookup: CDR1 LNHDA, CDR2 SQIVND (reference sequence). The covered CDR3 bases are TGTGCCAGTACGGACAGGGGGTCAAATGAC. Encoded protein: CASTDRGSND. The full CDR3 sequence reads CASTDRGSNDYTF.